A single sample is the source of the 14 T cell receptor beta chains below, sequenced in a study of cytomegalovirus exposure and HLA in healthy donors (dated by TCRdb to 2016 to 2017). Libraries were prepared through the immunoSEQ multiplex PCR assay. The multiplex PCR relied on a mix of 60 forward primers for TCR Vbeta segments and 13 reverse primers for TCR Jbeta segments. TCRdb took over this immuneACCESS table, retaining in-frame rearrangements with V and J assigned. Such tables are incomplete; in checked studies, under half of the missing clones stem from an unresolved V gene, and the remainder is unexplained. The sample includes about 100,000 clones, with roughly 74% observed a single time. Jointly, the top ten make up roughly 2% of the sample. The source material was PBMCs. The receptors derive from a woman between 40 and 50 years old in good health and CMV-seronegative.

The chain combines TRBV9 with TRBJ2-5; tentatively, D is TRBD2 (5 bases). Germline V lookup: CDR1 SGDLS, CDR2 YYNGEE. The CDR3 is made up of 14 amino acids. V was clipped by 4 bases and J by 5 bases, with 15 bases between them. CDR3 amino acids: CASSFSGNRETQYF. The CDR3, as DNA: TGTGCCAGCAGCTTCTCCGGGAATCGGGAGACCCAGTACTTC.

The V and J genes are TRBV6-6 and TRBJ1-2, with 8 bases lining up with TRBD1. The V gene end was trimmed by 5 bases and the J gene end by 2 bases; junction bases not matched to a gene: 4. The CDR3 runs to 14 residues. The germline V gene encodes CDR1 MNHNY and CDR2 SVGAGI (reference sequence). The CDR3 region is CASSARQGNYGYTF. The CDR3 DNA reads TGTGCCAGCAGTGCCAGACAGGGGAACTATGGCTACACCTTC.

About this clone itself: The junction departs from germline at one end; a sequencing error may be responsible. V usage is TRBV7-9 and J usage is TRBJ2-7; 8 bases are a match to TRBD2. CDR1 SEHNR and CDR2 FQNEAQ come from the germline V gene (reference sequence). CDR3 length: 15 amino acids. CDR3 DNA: TGTTCCAGCAGCTGGAGCGGGAGTGACTCCTACGAGCAGTACTTC. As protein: CSSSWSGSDSYEQYF.

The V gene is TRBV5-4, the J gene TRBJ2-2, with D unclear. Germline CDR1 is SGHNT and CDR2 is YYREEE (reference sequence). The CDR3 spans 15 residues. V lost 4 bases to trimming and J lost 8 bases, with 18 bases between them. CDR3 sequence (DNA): TGTGCCAGCAGCCACTACTTGTCGGAGATAGGGGAGCTGTTTTTT. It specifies CASSHYLSEIGELFF.

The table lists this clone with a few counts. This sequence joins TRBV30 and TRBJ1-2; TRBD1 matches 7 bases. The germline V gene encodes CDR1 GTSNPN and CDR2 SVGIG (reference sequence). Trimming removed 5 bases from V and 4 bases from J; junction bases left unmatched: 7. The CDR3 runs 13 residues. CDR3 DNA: TGTGCCTGGGACAGGGCAGCCGCCTATGGCTACACCTTC. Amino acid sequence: CAWDRAAAYGYTF.

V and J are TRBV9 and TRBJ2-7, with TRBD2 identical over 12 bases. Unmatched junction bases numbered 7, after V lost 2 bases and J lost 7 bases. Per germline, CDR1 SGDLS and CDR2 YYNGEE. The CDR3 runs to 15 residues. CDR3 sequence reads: CASSVSLLAGGEQYF. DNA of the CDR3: TGTGCCAGCAGCGTGTCGTTACTAGCGGGGGGAGAGCAGTACTTC.

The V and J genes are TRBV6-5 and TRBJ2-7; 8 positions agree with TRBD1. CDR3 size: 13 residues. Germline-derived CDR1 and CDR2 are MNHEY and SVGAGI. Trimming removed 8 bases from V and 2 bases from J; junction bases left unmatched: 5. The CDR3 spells CASGQGTTYEQYF. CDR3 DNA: TGTGCCAGCGGACAGGGCACGACCTACGAGCAGTACTTC.

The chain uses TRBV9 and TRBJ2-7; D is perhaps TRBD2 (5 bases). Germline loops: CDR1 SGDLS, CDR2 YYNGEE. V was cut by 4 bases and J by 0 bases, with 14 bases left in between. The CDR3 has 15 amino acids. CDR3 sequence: CASSPGWSDSYEQYF. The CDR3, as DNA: TGTGCCAGCAGCCCGGGGTGGAGTGACTCCTACGAGCAGTACTTC.

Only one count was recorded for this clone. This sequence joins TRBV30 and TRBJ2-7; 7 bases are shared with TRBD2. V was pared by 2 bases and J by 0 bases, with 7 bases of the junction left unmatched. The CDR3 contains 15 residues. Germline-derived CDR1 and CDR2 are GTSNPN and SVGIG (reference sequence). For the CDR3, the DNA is TGTGCCTGGAGTACGACCCTAGCGGTCTCCTACGAGCAGTACTTC. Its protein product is CAWSTTLAVSYEQYF. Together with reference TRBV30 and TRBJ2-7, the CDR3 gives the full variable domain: SQTIHQWPATLVQPVGSPLSLECTVEGTSNPNLYWYRQAAGRGLQLLFYSVGIGQISSEVPQNLSASRPQDRQFILSSKKLLLSDSGFYLCAWSTTLAVSYEQYFGPGTRLTVT.

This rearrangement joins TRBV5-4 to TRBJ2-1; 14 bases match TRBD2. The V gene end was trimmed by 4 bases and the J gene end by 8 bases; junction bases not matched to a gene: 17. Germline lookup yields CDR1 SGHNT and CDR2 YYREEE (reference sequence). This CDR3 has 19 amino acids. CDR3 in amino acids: CASSTAGLAGVRAMDEQFF. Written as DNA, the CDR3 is TGTGCCAGCAGCACGGCGGGACTAGCGGGAGTACGTGCGATGGATGAGCAGTTCTTC.

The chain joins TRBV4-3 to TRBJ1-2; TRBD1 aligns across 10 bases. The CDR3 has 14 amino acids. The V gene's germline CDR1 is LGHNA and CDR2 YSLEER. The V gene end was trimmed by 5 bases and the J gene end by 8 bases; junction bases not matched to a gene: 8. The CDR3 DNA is TGCGCCAGCAGCTTCCGACAGGGGGCCGGAGGCTACACCTTC. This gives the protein CASSFRQGAGGYTF.

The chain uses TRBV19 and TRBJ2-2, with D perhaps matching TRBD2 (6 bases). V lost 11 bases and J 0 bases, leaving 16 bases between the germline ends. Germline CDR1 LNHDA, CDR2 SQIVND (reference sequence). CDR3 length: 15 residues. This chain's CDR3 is CAARLGGANTGELFF. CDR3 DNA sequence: TGTGCCGCCCGACTGGGCGGGGCGAACACCGGGGAGCTGTTTTTT.

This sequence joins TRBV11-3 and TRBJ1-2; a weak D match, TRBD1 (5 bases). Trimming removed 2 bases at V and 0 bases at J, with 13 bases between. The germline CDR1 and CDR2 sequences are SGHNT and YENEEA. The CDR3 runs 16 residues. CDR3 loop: CASSLTGGATNYGYTF. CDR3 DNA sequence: TGTGCCAGCAGCTTAACTGGTGGGGCGACTAACTATGGCTACACCTTC.

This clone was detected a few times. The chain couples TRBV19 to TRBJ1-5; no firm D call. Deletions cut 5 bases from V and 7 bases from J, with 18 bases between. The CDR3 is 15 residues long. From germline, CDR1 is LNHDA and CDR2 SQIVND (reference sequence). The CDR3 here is CASSPTGGFGQPQHF. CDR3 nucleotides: TGTGCCAGTAGTCCGACGGGAGGATTCGGCCAGCCCCAGCATTTT. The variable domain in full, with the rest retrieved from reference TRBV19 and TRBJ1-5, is DGGITQSPKYLFRKEGQNVTLSCEQNLNHDAMYWYRQDPGQGLRLIYYSQIVNDFQKGDIAEGYSVSREKKESFPLTVTSAQKNPTAFYLCASSPTGGFGQPQHFGDGTRLSIL.